The entry below describes one T cell receptor beta chain. Its antigen is still unknown. No base quality values were provided; no much bigger clone lies one nucleotide off. The collaborating institutions used their own protocols to collect whole blood in K2EDTA tubes. For TCRbeta analysis, collaborators shipped samples as frozen whole blood, isolated PBMCs, or DNA extracted from either of those sample types. These data are taken from a study of blood T cell repertoires in COVID-19 (dated by TCRdb to about 2020). Regarding the study in general: Collaborator samples came from the United States, Italy and Spain and covered acute and convalescent phases of COVID-19. The material from the prospective study consisted of cDNA or gDNA derived from T cells, B-cell-depleted T cells, or PBMCs. The dataset comprised deeply sampled blood TCRbeta repertoires from subjects exposed to, actively infected with, or recovered from COVID-19. The repertoires were released in a freely available public database meant as a resource for research on the immune response to SARS-CoV-2. Samples came from the ongoing ImmuneRACE study (first 160 participants) plus 1,254 subjects from 6 global collaborators. A de-identified subject ID, COVID-19 status, age in years and sex were almost always included in the sample metadata. Where available, HLA class I and class II types were taken from metadata supplied by the sample provider and were not determined by assay-based typing.

TCRbeta CDR3 regions were amplified from genomic DNA using the immunoSEQ Assay, a bias-controlled multiplex PCR. The study's processing was this. Nucleated cell counts per sample were estimated from amplification of reference gene primers within the assay. To quantify the absolute abundance of each unique TCRbeta CDR3 rearrangement, sequence reads were collapsed and filtered. Productive Simpson clonality was computed per sample as the square root of Simpson's diversity index over productive rearrangements. The table was pulled from immuneACCESS by TCRdb, which kept in-frame rearrangements only. Such tables lose some clones; where checked, under half of the loss comes from unresolved V genes, and the rest has no known cause. V and J calls and clone size come straight from that table; D and trimming were deduced from the DNA. In all, the sample holds roughly 230,000 clones, and roughly 81% of those were seen once. Of the sample, around 1% is held by the ten largest clones.

Trimming costs V 5 bases and J 0 bases, and their ends lie 13 bases apart. From the cysteine through the phenylalanine, the CDR3 covers 15 amino acids. Left in the record is the CDR3 DNA by itself, 45 bases read in frame from the first base. Per the germline V gene (reference sequence), MNHNY is the CDR1 and SVGAGI is the CDR2. Beyond this particular receptor, the publication reports: Clinical and demographic metadata were provided uncurated, with the amount varying by source and participant.

What was sequenced was peripheral blood. The chain links TRBV6-6 with TRBJ1-1; TRBD1 might be the D gene, on 6 matching bases. The TCR originated in a man in his forties with acute or convalescent COVID-19. The CDR3 reads CASSPNRVMNTEAFF. Here is the DNA: TGTGCCAGCAGTCCAAACAGGGTTATGAACACTGAAGCTTTCTTT.